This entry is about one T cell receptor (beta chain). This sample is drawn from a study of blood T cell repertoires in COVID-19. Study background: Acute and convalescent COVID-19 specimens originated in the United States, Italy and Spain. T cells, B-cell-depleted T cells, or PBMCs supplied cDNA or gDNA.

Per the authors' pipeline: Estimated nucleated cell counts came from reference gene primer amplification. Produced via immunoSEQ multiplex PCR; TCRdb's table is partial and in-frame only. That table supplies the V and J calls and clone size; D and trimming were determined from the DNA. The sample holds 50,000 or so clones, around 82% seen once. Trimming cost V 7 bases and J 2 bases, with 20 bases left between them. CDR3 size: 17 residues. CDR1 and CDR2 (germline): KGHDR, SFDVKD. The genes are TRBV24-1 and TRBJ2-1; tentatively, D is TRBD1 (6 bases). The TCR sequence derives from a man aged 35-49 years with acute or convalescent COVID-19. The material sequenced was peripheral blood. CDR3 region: CATRVETDRPAYNEQFF. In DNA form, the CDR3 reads TGTGCCACCAGGGTCGAAACTGACAGGCCCGCCTACAATGAGCAGTTCTTC.